The 16 T cell receptor beta chains listed next were all sequenced from one sample in a study of T cell clonotyping in hematopoietic cell transplantation. The repertoire was sequenced with immunoSEQ multiplex PCR; TCRdb's copy has only in-frame clones and lacks some. The sample consists of over 9,500 clones, 91% of them appearing once. The sequenced material came from peripheral blood mononuclear cells. These TCRs come from a woman aged 45-60 years in good health. Some clones in this sample may be carry-over from other donors' samples.

This rearrangement joins TRBV29-1 to TRBJ1-4; no firm D call. Germline CDR1 SQVTM, CDR2 ANQGSEA. CDR3 size: 14 residues. V was shortened by 5 bases and J by 4 bases, with 14 bases between the two germline ends. CDR3 sequence reads: CSVPNREFNEKLFF. The CDR3 DNA is TGCAGCGTTCCGAACAGAGAGTTTAATGAAAAACTGTTTTTT.

This chain connects TRBV2 to TRBJ2-7; no definite D call. Germline CDR1 is SNHLY and CDR2 is FYNNEI. V was shortened by 4 bases and J by 0 bases, with 13 bases between the two germline ends. The CDR3 totals 15 residues. CDR3 nucleotides: TGTGCCAGCAGTGGAGGCGGAATGAACTCCTACGAGCAGTACTTC. It yields the protein CASSGGGMNSYEQYF. Full variable domain (remainder filled in from reference TRBV2 and TRBJ2-7): EPEVTQTPSHQVTQMGQEVILRCVPISNHLYFYWYRQILGQKVEFLVSFYNNEISEKSEIFDDQFSVERPDGSNFTLKIRSTKLEDSAMYFCASSGGGMNSYEQYFGPGTRLTVT.

V gene TRBV7-6 combines with J gene TRBJ2-3; 8 bases agree with TRBD1. The CDR3 is 17 residues long. The V and J ends lost 5 bases and 4 bases, in that order; junction bases with no gene match: 14. Looked up from germline, CDR1 is SGHVS and CDR2 is FNYEAQ. CDR3 sequence (DNA): TGTGCCAGCAGCAAGAAGACAGGGGTAGGTGGAGCAGATACGCAGTATTTT. Translated: CASSKKTGVGGADTQYF.

The chain recombines TRBV11-2 with TRBJ2-7, with D tentatively TRBD2 (5 bases). Germline loops: CDR1 SGHAT, CDR2 FQNNGV. The ends were cut back, 0 bases at V and 3 bases at J, with 12 bases in the middle. The CDR3 sequence is 15 residues long. In DNA, the CDR3 is TGTGCCAGCAGCTTAGATTTAGTTGGGAGCTACGAGCAGTACTTC. Protein product: CASSLDLVGSYEQYF.

The chain uses TRBV19 and TRBJ1-5, with D possibly being TRBD1 (5 bases). There are 14 residues in the CDR3. V was pared by 6 bases and J by 4 bases, with 13 bases between. CDR1 is LNHDA and CDR2 is SQIVND in the germline V gene (reference sequence). The DNA of the CDR3 is TGTGCCAGTAGCGCCGGGACGCCGAATCAGCCCCAGCATTTT. Its translation is CASSAGTPNQPQHF.

The V gene is TRBV5-1, the J gene TRBJ2-7; 8 bases are a match to TRBD2. With V trimmed by 4 bases and J by 3 bases, 3 bases remained unmatched. Germline V lookup: CDR1 SGHRS, CDR2 YFSETQ. The CDR3 is made up of 13 amino acids. CDR3 residues: CASSGGGFYEQYF. The CDR3 region has the DNA TGCGCCAGCAGCGGCGGGGGGTTCTACGAGCAGTACTTC.

The rearrangement uses TRBV6-5 and TRBJ2-5, with 7 positions matching TRBD2. Germline-derived CDR1 and CDR2 are MNHEY and SVGAGI. This CDR3 region has 15 residues. V lost 2 bases, J lost 5 bases, and 8 bases stayed unmatched. CDR3 sequence reads: CASSYLGEGWETQYF. The CDR3, as DNA: TGTGCCAGCAGTTACCTGGGGGAGGGTTGGGAGACCCAGTACTTC.

The rearrangement joins TRBV5-6 to TRBJ1-2, with D possibly TRBD1 on 5 matching bases. This CDR3 contains 13 residues. V lost 4 bases and J 1 base, leaving 8 bases between the germline ends. CDR1 and CDR2 (germline): SGHDT, YYEEEE. The CDR3 is CASSVDSNYGYTF. DNA for the CDR3: TGTGCCAGCAGCGTTGACAGTAACTATGGCTACACCTTC.

This clone has more than one count but fewer than ten. This sequence joins TRBV15 and TRBJ2-4, with D perhaps matching TRBD1 or TRBD2 (5 bases each). Looked up from germline, CDR1 is LNHNV and CDR2 is YYDKDF (reference sequence). This CDR3 region has 16 residues. Trimming stripped 5 bases from V and 1 base from J, with 15 bases between. CDR3 DNA sequence: TGTGCCACCAGCGGGGACCCTGAGGGGGCCAAAAACATTCAGTACTTC. Protein sequence: CATSGDPEGAKNIQYF.

The genes are TRBV6-1 and TRBJ1-3, with TRBD1 identical over 8 bases. The CDR3 is 14 amino acids. CDR1 is MNHNS, CDR2 SASEGT, per germline. J was trimmed by 4 bases and V by 6 bases; bases with no gene match: 5. CDR3 nucleotides: TGTGCCAGCAGGACGACAGGGGTCGGAAACACCATATATTTT. Translating gives CASRTTGVGNTIYF.

This sequence joins TRBV29-1 and TRBJ2-3, with D perhaps TRBD2 (5 bases). This CDR3 spans 15 amino acids. Germline values: CDR1 SQVTM, CDR2 ANQGSEA. V lost 4 bases, J lost 1 base, and 15 bases lay in between. For the CDR3, the DNA is TGCAGCGTTGGTGGGGAGCTTGGAGGCACAGATACGCAGTATTTT. Translated, it gives CSVGGELGGTDTQYF.

This rearrangement joins TRBV7-8 to TRBJ1-2, with D possibly matching TRBD1 (5 bases). V was pared by 1 base and J by 4 bases, with 13 bases between. Germline assignment: CDR1 SGHVS and CDR2 FQNEAQ. The CDR3 spans 15 residues. The CDR3 coding sequence is TGTGCCAGCAGCTTAGTCGGTGGGGGGAGCTATGGCTACACCTTC. Protein product: CASSLVGGGSYGYTF.

The chain is built from TRBV20-1 and TRBJ1-1, with D uncertain. Germline CDR1 DFQATT, CDR2 SNEGSKA (reference sequence). The CDR3 totals 9 residues. V lost 6 bases and J 7 bases, leaving 6 bases between the germline ends. Here the CDR3 DNA reads TGCAGTGCCCGGGGTGAAGCTTTCTTT. This gives the protein CSARGEAFF.

Concerning this clone itself: The junction departs from germline at one end; a sequencing error may be responsible. This chain connects TRBV7-2 to TRBJ2-7; 8 nucleotides agree with TRBD1. Germline CDR1 is SGHTA and CDR2 is FQGNSA. CDR3 length equals 14 residues. CDR3 residues: CASSPQTGAPTINF. In nucleotides, the CDR3 is TGTGCCAGCAGCCCACAGACAGGGGCCCCCACCATTAACTTC. Full variable domain (rest looked up from reference TRBV7-2 and TRBJ2-7): GAGVSQSPSNKVTEKGKDVELRCDPISGHTALYWYRQSLGQGLEFLIYFQGNSAPDKSGLPSDRFSAERTGGSVSTLTIQRTQQEDSAVYLCASSPQTGAPTINFGPGTRLTVT.

The CDR3 sequence is CASSTTGNTEAFF. The DNA for the CDR3 is TGTGCCAGCAGCACTACCGGGAACACTGAAGCTTTCTTT. The chain is built from TRBV7-9 and TRBJ1-1, with unresolved D. The CDR3 is made up of 13 amino acids. The germline V gene encodes CDR1 SEHNR and CDR2 FQNEAQ (reference sequence). Trimming shortened V by 5 bases and J by 1 base, and 8 bases separated the two germline ends. Based on the CDR3 plus reference TRBV7-9 and TRBJ1-1, the full variable domain is DTGVSQNPRHKITKRGQNVTFRCDPISEHNRLYWYRQTLGQGPEFLTYFQNEAQLEKSRLLSDRFSAERPKGSFSTLEIQRTEQGDSAMYLCASSTTGNTEAFFGQGTRLTVV.

The CDR3 loop reads CASTQGYEQYF. The CDR3 coding sequence is TGTGCCAGCACGCAAGGATACGAGCAGTACTTC. This chain uses TRBV5-6 with TRBJ2-7; the D is unclear. The CDR3 has 11 amino acids. Germline CDR1 is SGHDT and CDR2 is YYEEEE. V gave up 6 bases and J gave up 4 bases, with 8 bases separating them.